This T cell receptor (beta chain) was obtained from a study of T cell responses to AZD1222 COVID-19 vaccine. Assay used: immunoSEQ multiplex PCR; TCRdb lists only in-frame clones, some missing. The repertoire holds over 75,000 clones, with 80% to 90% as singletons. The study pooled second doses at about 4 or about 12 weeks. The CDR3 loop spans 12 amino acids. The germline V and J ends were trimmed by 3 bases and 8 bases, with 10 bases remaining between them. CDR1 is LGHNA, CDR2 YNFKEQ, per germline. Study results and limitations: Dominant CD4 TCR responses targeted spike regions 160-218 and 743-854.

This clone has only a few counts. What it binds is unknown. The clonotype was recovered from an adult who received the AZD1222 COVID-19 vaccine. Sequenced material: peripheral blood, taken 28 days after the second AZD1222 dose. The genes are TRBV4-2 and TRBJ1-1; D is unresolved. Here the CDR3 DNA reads TGTGCCAGCAGCCAGGAAGGGAGAGAAGCTTTCTTT. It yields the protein CASSQEGREAFF.